This TCR beta chain was retrieved from a study of cytomegalovirus exposure and HLA in healthy donors (dated by TCRdb to about 2017). With regard to the full study: According to an earlier analysis of a few hundred of the donors, 150 million to 200 million T cells yielded roughly 110 million unique TCR beta sequences and 276 Gb of sequence data. Roughly 300 gigabases of sequencing data and around 87 million unique TCR sequences were included in an early release covering around 650 HLA-typed donors. Of the roughly 400 genotyped donors, over 65% fell in the genetic ancestry cluster associated with self-reported Caucasian donors. The study was designed to test whether signatures of past pathogen exposure could be identified by cataloging public T cell receptors. Using immunosequencing, the study profiled T cell repertoires from around 670 subjects and related those repertoires to cytomegalovirus serostatus. Besides the first cohort of roughly 660 subjects, a separate validation cohort made up of 120 different subjects was used. The study combined high-throughput TCR immunosequencing, statistical association of individual TCRs with disease status, and machine learning to predict cytomegalovirus infection status. In a later analysis, previously published TCR beta repertoires from more than 500 donors were re-analyzed and high-resolution HLA genotyping was added so that TCR occurrence patterns could be studied. The later analysis used no new phenotypic data to find candidate immune exposures, relying instead on TCR beta sequences and their occurrence across donors. An earlier analysis of approximately 580 of the donors used high-throughput TCR beta sequencing to judge whether each TCR beta V gene segment behaved as functional or pseudogenic. Donor age, sex, ethnicity and CMV serostatus were compiled together with the repertoire data. Genome-wide SNP genotypes for about three fifths of the roughly 670 donors were used in a later genetic analysis, which treated that subset as a discovery cohort. All discovery cohort repertoires had been generated on a single sequencing platform. HLA typing covered class I and class II loci at four-digit resolution. The number of typed donors differed by locus: roughly 629-640 for A, B, C, DRB1 and DQB1; 500 to 550 for DQA1; 606 for DPA1; and roughly 450 for DPB1. Several DR-DQ haplotypes were handled as single units for association and clustering because linkage in the cohort was strong. Across 300 to 500 genotyped donors of the cohort, an average of roughly 250,000 unique TCR beta nucleotide sequences per donor were sequenced, and 15% to 20% of those sequences were non-productive. Overall study results and their limits: In a later analysis, several top co-occurrence clusters were reported to appear linked to parvovirus B19, influenza, CMV and Epstein-Barr virus. Over 15 rarely observed V segments, including chromosome 9 orphons, were excluded from the earlier analysis of approximately 500 of the donors because counts were too low. Because the 87-base-pair reads could not distinguish some IMGT-functional V segments, including TRBV6-2 and TRBV6-3, those segments were excluded. A further reported finding was that TCR beta sequences accurately predicted the HLA-A and HLA-B alleles for most subjects in the first cohort. In a later analysis, HLA-associated TCR beta chains showed more clonal expansion and lower generation probabilities than non-associated chains that were equally common. Cytomegalovirus status was reported to be diagnosed by the classifier with high specificity and sensitivity in both the original and validation cohorts. In an earlier analysis of 587 of the donors, most TCR beta V segments appeared in productive rearrangements about 87% or about 30% of the time, broadly matching IMGT annotations. This cohort had only TCR beta chains sequenced, and the lack of alpha or paired-chain data limited which features could be detected. According to a later genetic analysis, donors in an Asian-associated ancestry cluster had fewer N-insertions in productive TCRs than the roughly 660-donor mean. A later genetic analysis associated a missense DCLRE1C variant with V-gene and J-gene trimming of TCR beta chains, and an independent cohort replicated the association. Most TCR sequences were observed very rarely across donors, whereas some public TCRs were present in many individuals. Because HLA typing was unavailable for some donors at each locus, only the typed subset was used in association tests. For the cohort, immune exposure information was limited to CMV serostatus. According to a later analysis, TCR association rates differed among HLA loci, with DRB1 alleles showing the most associated TCRs and HLA-C alleles showing the fewest. The study gave a list of 150 to 200 TCR beta chains associated with cytomegalovirus. Specific HLA alleles were associated with about 17,000 TCR beta sequences at a false discovery rate of 0.05 in a later analysis. Presence/absence analyses assumed roughly uniform sequencing depth across donors, an assumption that may not hold. When HLA alleles, especially DR and DQ, strongly co-occurred, TCR associations were difficult to assign to individual alleles. According to the authors, the approach could potentially be generalized to other disease states and immunological phenotypes. According to a later analysis, most CMV-associated TCR beta chains appeared to be HLA-restricted, and the HLA associations seemed to be driven largely by CMV exposure. In vitro tests confirmed that a few of the cytomegalovirus-associated TCR beta chains recognize cytomegalovirus antigens. Linkage disequilibrium might explain the correlated functional status among segregating V segments, but an unknown experimental factor could not be ruled out. A cluster of highly shared sequence variants was judged likely to be a technical artifact of the sequencing pipeline.

Taken from the germline V gene, the CDR1 and CDR2 loops are MGHRA and YSYEKL. The CDR3 measures 16 amino acids from cysteine to phenylalanine. Only the CDR3 region is kept as DNA, spanning 48 bases read in frame from base 1. V drops 2 bases and J drops 0 bases, leaving 12 bases in between. Comment on this clone: No cognate antigen has been identified for it. No base quality information exists; no much larger clone differs at one position.

The protocol used for the library was the immunoSEQ multiplex PCR assay. A mixture of 60 forward primers for TCR Vbeta segments and 13 reverse primers for TCR Jbeta segments was used in the multiplex PCR. A multiplex PCR assay on genomic DNA amplified the CDR3 region of rearranged TCR beta genes. The amplified TCR beta libraries were sequenced on the Illumina HiSeq System as 87-base-pair reads. As for the original processing: A later analysis counted tens of millions of unique TCR beta chains across the 666 repertoires, and 9 million to 14 million of these chains were shared by at least two donors. A nearest-neighbor algorithm error-corrected the raw reads and collapsed the reads into unique sequences, merging closely related sequences to remove PCR and sequencing errors. V, D and J gene segments were assigned by aligning CDR3 sequences to IMGT reference sequences. For a sequence to be retained, at least a six-nucleotide match to both a V gene segment and a J gene segment was required. A rearrangement counted as productive if the CDR3 had no stop codons and remained in frame with V and J, and every other rearrangement counted as non-productive. CDR3 was defined according to IMGT convention as the region running from the second conserved V-encoded cysteine to the conserved J-encoded phenylalanine. The earlier analysis of roughly 590 of the donors excluded any sequence lacking an unambiguous match to a single V gene segment. An earlier analysis of about 600 of the donors called V segments functional above 56.7% productive rearrangements and segregating when the between-donor standard deviation exceeded 5%. A statistical classification framework was built to diagnose cytomegalovirus status from the catalog of TCR beta chain sequences. In a later analysis, TCR nucleotide sequences were compared against IMGT/GENE-DB human TR gene sequences so that V and J genes could be assigned. A later analysis assigned CDR3 sequences and most-parsimonious VDJ recombination scenarios with the TCRdist pipeline. In a later analysis, each TCR beta chain was defined by its CDR3 amino acid sequence together with its V-gene family, and reads without a unique V-gene family were excluded. A later analysis removed several hundred highly shared, low-generation-probability nucleotide sequences to deal with suspected cross-contamination and a sequencing artifact. For each public chain, a later analysis derived a clonal expansion index from normalized ranks of inferred template counts within each repertoire. A later analysis computed generation probabilities with a VDJ recombination model fitted to out-of-frame rearrangements, and checked the results against IGoR. In a later analysis, TCR-TCR, TCR-HLA and TCR-CMV co-occurrence was scored with hypergeometric tests, and a repertoire-size bias correction was applied to TCR pairs. To estimate false discovery rates, a later analysis permuted the HLA or CMV assignments 20 times. In a later analysis, co-occurring TCRs were grouped with DBSCAN, and TCRdist sequence similarity was added when clustering was performed within HLA-allele-positive subsets. Co-occurrence clustering excluded repertoires with fewer than 30,000 or more than 120,000 public chains, plus five with anomalous nucleotide sharing. TCRdb carries this immuneACCESS record with in-frame sequences only. Its versions omit some clonotypes, under half of them owing to an unresolved V gene in the studies checked, with the rest unexplained. Clone size and V and J calls were adopted from that table, with D and trimming inferred from the DNA. The sample contains around 210,000 clones, 82% of them found a single time. The ten largest account for 2.7% of the sample.

The cohort consisted of 650 to 700 healthy bone marrow donors. At the time of sampling, every cohort member was nominally healthy, though immune exposures that went unrecorded were likely present. The donor tested CMV seronegative and was one of the 352 seronegative cohort members. A peripheral blood sample was collected from each donor, and TCR beta sequencing was performed on peripheral blood mononuclear cells. Genomic DNA extraction from the blood cell samples was performed with the Qiagen DNeasy Blood Extraction Kit. The V and J segments used are TRBV4-1 and TRBJ2-3, and TRBD2 may be the D gene, going by 5 matching bases. The source material was PBMCs. This clonotype was sampled from a woman in her thirties or forties in good health and CMV-seronegative. The nucleotide sequence reads as follows: TGCGCCAGCAGCCAATACGGACCTAGCAGCACAGATACGCAGTATTTT. The translation is CASSQYGPSSTDTQYF.